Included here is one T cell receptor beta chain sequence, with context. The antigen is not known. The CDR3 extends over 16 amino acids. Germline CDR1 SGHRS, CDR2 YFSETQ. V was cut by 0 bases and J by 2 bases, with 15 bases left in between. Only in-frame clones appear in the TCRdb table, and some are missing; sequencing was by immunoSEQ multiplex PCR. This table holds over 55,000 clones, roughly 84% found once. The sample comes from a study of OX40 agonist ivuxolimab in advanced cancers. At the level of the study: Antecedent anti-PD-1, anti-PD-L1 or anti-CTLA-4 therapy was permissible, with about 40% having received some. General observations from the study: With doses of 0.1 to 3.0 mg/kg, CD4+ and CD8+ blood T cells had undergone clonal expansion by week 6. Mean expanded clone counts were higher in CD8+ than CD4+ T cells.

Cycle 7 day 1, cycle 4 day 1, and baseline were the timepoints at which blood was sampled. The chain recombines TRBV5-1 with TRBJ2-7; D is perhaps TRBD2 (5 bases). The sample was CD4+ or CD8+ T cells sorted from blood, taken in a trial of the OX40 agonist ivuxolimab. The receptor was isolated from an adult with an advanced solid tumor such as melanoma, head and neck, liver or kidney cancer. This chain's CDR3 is CASSLEGSALPYEQYF. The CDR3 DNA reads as TGCGCCAGCAGCTTGGAGGGTAGCGCCCTTCCCTACGAGCAGTACTTC.